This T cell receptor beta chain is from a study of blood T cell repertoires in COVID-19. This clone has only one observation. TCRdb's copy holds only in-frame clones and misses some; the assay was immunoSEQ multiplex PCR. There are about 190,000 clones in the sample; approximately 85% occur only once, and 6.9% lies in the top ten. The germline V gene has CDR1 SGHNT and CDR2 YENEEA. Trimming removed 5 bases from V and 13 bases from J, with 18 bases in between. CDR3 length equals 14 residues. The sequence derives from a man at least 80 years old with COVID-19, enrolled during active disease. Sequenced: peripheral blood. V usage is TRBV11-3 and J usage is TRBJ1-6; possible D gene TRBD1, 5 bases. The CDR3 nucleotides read TGTGCCAGCAGCGCGGGAGGGGACTCACGTCCCCTCCACTTT. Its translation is CASSAGGDSRPLHF.